This T cell receptor (beta chain) originates from a study of CD8 T cells in cerebrospinal fluid in Alzheimer's disease. Droplet-based sequencing used CSF cells sorted as live with a live/dead marker. The CDR3 is 14 residues long. Germline lookup yields CDR1 KGHDR and CDR2 SFDVKD. TCRdb processed the 10x single-cell sequencing reads again and assigns one entry to each CDR3 protein, with no DNA. In all, the sample yields over 1,000 distinct CDR3 sequences. This clonotype ranks as medium-sized in terms of frequency. The V call is TRBV24-1, the J call TRBJ2-5; no DNA is available, so the TRBD1 call from TCRdb remains unchecked. The sample taken for sequencing was cerebrospinal fluid. The sequence came from a human donor with Parkinson's disease. CDR3 residues: CATSDFGPRETQYF.